The 19 T cell receptor beta chains given below trace back to one sample, sequenced in a study of T cell changes during pregnancy in multiple sclerosis. TCRdb's copy holds only in-frame clones and misses some; the assay was immunoSEQ multiplex PCR. The data contain around 26,000 clones, approximately 88% of them seen just once; the ten biggest clones take up about 0.58%. The material sequenced was CD4+ T cells from peripheral blood mononuclear cells, taken in the first trimester of pregnancy. These receptor sequences come from a female donor in good health, enrolled as a control in a pregnancy study.

This chain connects TRBV30 to TRBJ1-6; the D gene is possibly TRBD1 (5 bases). Germline CDR1 reads GTSNPN; CDR2 reads SVGIG (reference sequence). This CDR3 contains 13 residues. Trimming took off 8 bases at V and 13 bases at J, with 21 bases between the two ends. The CDR3 spells CAGTSGPFGPLHF. DNA for the CDR3: TGTGCCGGGACGTCTGGGCCCTTTGGGCCCCTCCACTTT.

The chain has TRBV10-2 and TRBJ2-1; TRBD1 matches 8 bases. The J segment lost 9 bases and the V segment lost 5 bases, leaving 9 bases of the junction unmatched. Germline V CDR1 and CDR2: WSHSY, SAAADI. The CDR3 runs 14 residues. DNA for the CDR3: TGCGCCAGCAGTACCGGGACCACAGGGGGTGAGCAGTTCTTC. Translation gives CASSTGTTGGEQFF.

This chain joins TRBV7-6 and TRBJ2-2; D is perhaps TRBD1 (5 bases). Germline V gives CDR1 SGHVS, CDR2 FNYEAQ. The V end was cut by 2 bases, the J end by 1 base, with 11 bases between. This CDR3 has 16 residues. The CDR3 DNA reads TGTGCCAGCAGCTTAAATACAGGTTTGAACACCGGGGAGCTGTTTTTT. This codes for CASSLNTGLNTGELFF.

The rearrangement links TRBV10-3 to TRBJ2-7; 9 nucleotides align to TRBD1. Per germline, CDR1 ENHRY and CDR2 SYGVKD. The trim removed 6 bases at V and 3 bases at J, leaving 9 bases unmatched. CDR3 length: 15 amino acids. CDR3 in amino acids: CAIRISGTGNYEQYF. CDR3 coding DNA: TGTGCCATCAGGATTTCCGGGACAGGGAACTACGAGCAGTACTTC.

This sequence joins TRBV4-3 and TRBJ2-4, with 14 bases identical to TRBD2. Germline V lookup: CDR1 LGHNA, CDR2 YSLEER. The CDR3 totals 22 residues. V was pared by 4 bases and J by 1 base, with 18 bases of the junction left unmatched. The CDR3 spells CASSRGGTSGTSGSLAKNIQYF. CDR3 in DNA: TGCGCCAGCAGCCGGGGGGGGACCTCCGGGACTAGCGGGAGTCTGGCCAAAAACATTCAGTACTTC.

The chain combines TRBV15 with TRBJ2-1; D might be TRBD2 (6 bases). This CDR3 contains 15 residues. The germline V gene encodes CDR1 LNHNV and CDR2 YYDKDF (reference sequence). The V gene lost 1 base and the J gene lost 5 bases, with 12 bases spanning the gap. CDR3 sequence reads: CATSRAGVRNNEQFF. The CDR3 DNA sequence: TGTGCCACCAGCAGAGCGGGAGTCCGCAACAATGAGCAGTTCTTC.

The V and J genes are TRBV5-1 and TRBJ2-5; 7 bases fit TRBD2. With V trimmed by 6 bases and J by 2 bases, 7 bases remained unmatched. The CDR3 has 14 amino acids. From germline, CDR1 is SGHRS and CDR2 YFSETQ. CDR3 bases: TGCGCCAGCACTAGAGCGGGGAAACAAGAGACCCAGTACTTC. Amino acids: CASTRAGKQETQYF.

Remarks on this clone: Compared with germline, one end of the junction differs, possibly owing to a read error. The V and J genes are TRBV7-7 and TRBJ2-7; TRBD2 aligns across 8 bases. Germline loops: CDR1 SSHAT, CDR2 FNYEAQ (reference sequence). CDR3 length: 18 residues. As DNA, the CDR3 is TGTGCTAGCAGGGAGCGGGGGTATCGCGTCTCGAAGACCTACGAGCAGTACTTC. Protein sequence: CASRERGYRVSKTYEQYF.

This clone counts as medium-sized. The rearrangement uses TRBV30 and TRBJ1-6, with D possibly TRBD1 on 5 matching bases. This CDR3 spans 17 amino acids. Trimming left V 4 bases short and J 5 bases short, with 21 bases between. Germline V lookup: CDR1 GTSNPN, CDR2 SVGIG (reference sequence). The CDR3 nucleotides read TGTGCCTGGAATCTCGGAGTGGCGGGGACGAATAATTCACCCCTCCACTTT. This sequence encodes CAWNLGVAGTNNSPLHF.

This clone has a single count. The chain is built from TRBV7-6 and TRBJ2-5, with 10 bases lining up with TRBD2. Per germline, CDR1 SGHVS and CDR2 FNYEAQ. This CDR3 has 17 residues. Unmatched junction bases numbered 6, after V lost 0 bases and J lost 2 bases. This chain's CDR3 is CASSLASGLAVQETQYF. CDR3 bases: TGTGCCAGCAGCTTAGCCTCAGGACTAGCGGTACAAGAGACCCAGTACTTC.

This sequence joins TRBV6-4 and TRBJ2-3; 7 bases are shared with TRBD2. Germline assignment: CDR1 MRHNA and CDR2 SNTAGT. CDR3 size: 18 residues. V gave up 3 bases and J gave up 1 base; unmatched junction bases: 13. The CDR3: CASSESPPGSGGTDTQYF. The CDR3 DNA follows: TGTGCCAGCAGTGAATCGCCCCCCGGGAGCGGGGGCACAGATACGCAGTATTTT.

The chain employs TRBV7-2 and TRBJ2-1, with a tentative D call TRBD2 (7 bases). The ends were cut back, 2 bases at V and 7 bases at J, with 15 bases in the middle. The CDR3 is 15 residues long. The germline V gene has CDR1 SGHTA and CDR2 FQGNSA. CDR3 nucleotides: TGTGCCAGCAGCTTAATGGGGGGGCGGGGGAATGAGCAGTTCTTC. Translating it yields CASSLMGGRGNEQFF.

The V and J genes are TRBV28 and TRBJ2-1; TRBD2 matches 8 bases. Germline V gene data show CDR1 as MDHEN and CDR2 as SYDVKM. Germline trimming cut 6 bases from V and 2 bases from J; bases unmatched to any gene: 6. The CDR3 extends over 15 amino acids. CDR3 DNA: TGTGCCAGCAGGCCCCCGGGGGGGACCTACAATGAGCAGTTCTTC. Amino acid sequence: CASRPPGGTYNEQFF. Looking up the rest from reference TRBV28 and TRBJ2-1 gives the full variable domain: DVKVTQSSRYLVKRTGEKVFLECVQDMDHENMFWYRQDPGLGLRLIYFSYDVKMKEKGDIPEGYSVSREKKERFSLILESASTNQTSMYLCASRPPGGTYNEQFFGPGTRLTVL.

The V and J genes are TRBV25-1 and TRBJ1-1; TRBD1 matches 8 bases. The CDR3 is 14 amino acids. Losses at the gene ends were 1 base for V and 6 bases for J; bases not matched to a gene: 4. Germline lookup yields CDR1 MGHDK and CDR2 SYGVNS. This chain's CDR3 is CASSESMTGAEAFF. Written as DNA, the CDR3 is TGTGCCAGCAGTGAATCTATGACAGGGGCTGAAGCTTTCTTT.

The gene calls are TRBV19 and TRBJ2-2, with D maybe TRBD1 (6 bases). The CDR3 has 14 amino acids. V lost 10 bases to trimming and J lost 4 bases, with 16 bases between them. CDR1 is LNHDA and CDR2 is SQIVND in the germline V gene (reference sequence). The CDR3 DNA sequence: TGTGCCACTATTCGGGACACGACCACCGGGGAGCTGTTTTTT. It translates to CATIRDTTTGELFF.

The chain joins TRBV7-9 to TRBJ2-7, with a weak D call TRBD1 (6 bases). V lost 3 bases and J 2 bases, leaving 11 bases between the germline ends. The CDR3 loop spans 14 amino acids. From germline, CDR1 is SEHNR and CDR2 FQNEAQ (reference sequence). CDR3 region: CASSFDRPPYEQYF. CDR3 DNA: TGTGCCAGCAGCTTCGACAGGCCCCCCTACGAGCAGTACTTC.

This clone was seen a single time. The chain joins TRBV18 to TRBJ2-1; 9 bases agree with TRBD1. Germline CDR1 reads KGHSH; CDR2 reads LQKENI. Trimming took 4 bases from V and 8 from J; bases not matched to a gene: 9. The CDR3 consists of 15 residues. The CDR3 region has the DNA TGTGCCAGCTCACTCACCGCGGACAGGGGTCATGAGCAGTTCTTC. Translation: CASSLTADRGHEQFF. Variable domain in full (rest from reference TRBV18 and TRBJ2-1): NAGVMQNPRHLVRRRGQEARLRCSPMKGHSHVYWYRQLPEEGLKFMVYLQKENIIDESGMPKERFSAEFPKEGPSILRIQQVVRGDSAAYFCASSLTADRGHEQFFGPGTRLTVL.

This chain joins TRBV5-5 and TRBJ2-2, with 7 nucleotides matching TRBD2. The junction had 4 bases not matched to a gene; V was cut back by 4 bases and J by 4 bases. Germline V lookup: CDR1 SGHKS, CDR2 YYEKEE (reference sequence). The CDR3 contains 14 residues. The CDR3 coding sequence is TGTGCCAGCAGCGGGCTAGCGGTCACCGGGGAGCTGTTTTTT. Translation gives CASSGLAVTGELFF.

The CDR3 DNA reads TGTGCCAGCAGCCAACGGGGGAACACTGAAGCTTTCTTT. Translated, it gives CASSQRGNTEAFF. The chain recombines TRBV14 with TRBJ1-1; D not resolved. Germline V gene sequence: CDR1 SGHDN, CDR2 FVKESK. The CDR3 covers 13 residues. V was cut by 2 bases and J by 1 base, with 5 bases left in between.